These 30 T cell receptor beta chains originate from one sample sequenced in a study of cytomegalovirus exposure and HLA in healthy donors. 60 Vbeta and 13 Jbeta primers were used in PCR. Sequencing was performed with immunoSEQ multiplex PCR; in TCRdb, only in-frame clones are kept and a portion is missing. The data contain 95,000 to 100,000 clones, about 80% of them singletons. The specimen sequenced was PBMCs. Receptors were obtained from a man between 35 and 55 years old in good health and CMV-seronegative.

In this sample, this clone turned up a few times. V usage is TRBV2 and J usage is TRBJ1-4; TRBD1 matches at 8 bases. The CDR3 covers 13 residues. V was clipped by 8 bases and J by 8 bases; unmatched bases: 7. Germline assignment: CDR1 SNHLY and CDR2 FYNNEI. The CDR3 nucleotides read TGTGCCAGCCAGACAGGGGAATACGAAAAACTGTTTTTT. It encodes CASQTGEYEKLFF.

The chain links TRBV27 to TRBJ1-2; D call uncertain. Trimming stripped 2 bases from V and 7 bases from J, with 14 bases between. In germline, CDR1 is MNHEY, CDR2 SMNVEV (reference sequence). This CDR3 comprises 14 residues. The CDR3 here is CASSLEAGSPGYTF. The CDR3 coding sequence is TGTGCCAGCAGTTTAGAAGCAGGCTCCCCTGGCTACACCTTC.

The chain links TRBV2 to TRBJ2-2, with D possibly matching TRBD1 (6 bases). The CDR3 covers 15 residues. Trimming stripped 2 bases from V and 1 base from J, with 8 bases between. CDR1 and CDR2 (germline): SNHLY, FYNNEI. DNA for the CDR3: TGTGCCAGCAGTGAATCCAGGGGGAACACCGGGGAGCTGTTTTTT. Its translation is CASSESRGNTGELFF.

This chain joins TRBV30 and TRBJ1-3; D not resolved. The length of the CDR3 is 14 residues. V lost 7 bases and J lost 0, with 13 bases in between. Germline V CDR1 and CDR2: GTSNPN, SVGIG (reference sequence). CDR3 in DNA: TGTGCCTACTCGAGGAGGACCTCTGGAAACACCATATATTTT. As protein: CAYSRRTSGNTIYF.

The chain has TRBV30 and TRBJ2-5; the D gene is possibly TRBD1 (5 bases). Deletions cut 3 bases from V and 2 bases from J, with 7 bases between. Germline V gene data show CDR1 as GTSNPN and CDR2 as SVGIG (reference sequence). The CDR3 has 12 residues. In DNA, the CDR3 is TGTGCCTGGAGGACAGTTCAAGAGACCCAGTACTTC. Translated: CAWRTVQETQYF.

The chain has TRBV28 and TRBJ1-1; perhaps TRBD1 as D (6 bases). Per germline, CDR1 MDHEN and CDR2 SYDVKM. The V end lost 5 bases, the J end lost 5 bases, and 15 bases lay between the germline ends. The CDR3 contains 14 residues. The CDR3 region is CASSGTGRRTEAFF. CDR3 sequence (DNA): TGTGCCAGCAGTGGCACAGGGCGTCGGACTGAAGCTTTCTTT.

This rearrangement joins TRBV11-3 to TRBJ2-1, with TRBD1 matching over 9 bases. The CDR3 is 13 amino acids. CDR1 and CDR2 from the germline V gene are SGHNT and YENEEA. V trimming: 5 bases; J trimming: 8 bases; junction bases outside the gene matches: 4. The CDR3 nucleotides read TGTGCCAGCAGCGGGACAGGGTACGATGAGCAGTTCTTC. This translates into CASSGTGYDEQFF.

The chain joins TRBV10-1 to TRBJ2-1, with 7 positions matching TRBD1. Germline V lookup: CDR1 WNHNN, CDR2 SYGVQD (reference sequence). The CDR3 covers 16 residues. V shed 5 bases and J 2 bases; nucleotides not matched to a gene: 9. DNA for the CDR3: TGCGCCAGCAGTCGTAACAGGGGAAGGACCTACAATGAGCAGTTCTTC. The encoded protein is CASSRNRGRTYNEQFF.

The V call is TRBV7-8, the J call TRBJ1-2; 8 bases are a match to TRBD1. Germline V gene data show CDR1 as SGHVS and CDR2 as FQNEAQ. With 1 base clipped from V and 5 bases from J, the junction kept 6 bases outside the gene matches. The CDR3 length is 15 residues. The CDR3 bases are TGTGCCAGCAGCTTAGATCAGGGGGCTTGGTATGGCTACACCTTC. Translating it yields CASSLDQGAWYGYTF.

The V and J genes are TRBV29-1 and TRBJ1-1; no reliable D call. The CDR3 spans 11 residues. Trimming removed 7 bases from V and 3 bases from J, with 9 bases in between. CDR1 is SQVTM and CDR2 is ANQGSEA in the germline V gene. The CDR3 bases are TGCAGCGGGCGGGAGGACACTGAAGCTTTCTTT. As protein: CSGREDTEAFF.

A word on this clone: Other nucleotide sequences in the sample specify the same CDR3. The chain combines TRBV28 with TRBJ2-3; 8 bases agree with TRBD2. V lost 5 bases, J lost 0 bases, and 1 base stayed unmatched. Germline-derived CDR1 and CDR2 are MDHEN and SYDVKM. The CDR3 is made up of 14 amino acids. The CDR3 coding sequence is TGTGCCAGCAGTAGCGGGGGAAGCACAGATACGCAGTATTTT. It translates to CASSSGGSTDTQYF. Using reference TRBV28 and TRBJ2-3 for the parts outside the CDR3, the full variable domain is DVKVTQSSRYLVKRTGEKVFLECVQDMDHENMFWYRQDPGLGLRLIYFSYDVKMKEKGDIPEGYSVSREKKERFSLILESASTNQTSMYLCASSSGGSTDTQYFGPGTRLTVL.

This clone has a handful of counts. The rearrangement links TRBV19 to TRBJ1-5, with D unresolved. Trimming left V 2 bases short and J 0 bases short, with 8 bases between. CDR1 LNHDA and CDR2 SQIVND come from the germline V gene (reference sequence). CDR3 size: 15 residues. CDR3 sequence reads: CASSITSYSNQPQHF. The CDR3 DNA reads as TGTGCCAGTAGTATAACCAGTTATAGCAATCAGCCCCAGCATTTT.

This clone turned up a few times. This chain joins TRBV7-8 and TRBJ2-7; TRBD2 matches 8 bases. Germline loops: CDR1 SGHVS, CDR2 FQNEAQ. The V gene end was trimmed by 0 bases and the J gene end by 5 bases; junction bases not matched to a gene: 3. The CDR3 is 14 residues long. CDR3 coding DNA: TGTGCCAGCAGCTTAGCGAGGACTAGCCACGAGCAGTACGTC. Amino acids: CASSLARTSHEQYV.

The chain employs TRBV19 and TRBJ2-7; 10 positions match TRBD1. The CDR3 contains 15 residues. Germline V gene data show CDR1 as LNHDA and CDR2 as SQIVND (reference sequence). V gave up 3 bases and J gave up 2 bases; unmatched junction bases: 4. CDR3 protein: CASSMRDRGTYEQYF. The CDR3 DNA follows: TGTGCCAGTAGTATGCGGGACAGGGGAACCTACGAGCAGTACTTC.

This clone has just a few counts. The chain couples TRBV6-5 to TRBJ2-7, with 9 bases fitting TRBD2. Germline V gives CDR1 MNHEY, CDR2 SVGAGI. Losses at the gene ends were 5 bases for V and 6 bases for J; bases not matched to a gene: 8. The length of the CDR3 is 14 residues. The CDR3 loop is CASSTGTSRGEQYF. The CDR3 DNA is TGTGCCAGCAGTACCGGGACTAGCCGTGGCGAGCAGTACTTC.

The V and J genes are TRBV7-2 and TRBJ1-5, with 7 bases aligning to TRBD1. The CDR3 has 15 residues. Germline-derived CDR1 and CDR2 are SGHTA and FQGNSA. The V segment lost 4 bases and the J segment 4 bases; nucleotides outside the gene matches: 7. The CDR3 sequence: CASSSWDSQNQPQHF. The CDR3, as DNA: TGTGCCAGCAGCTCCTGGGACAGCCAAAATCAGCCCCAGCATTTT.

This chain connects TRBV5-1 to TRBJ2-1; D is unclear. The V end lost 4 bases, the J end lost 8 bases, and 10 bases lay between the germline ends. The CDR3 runs 12 residues. Germline V gives CDR1 SGHRS, CDR2 YFSETQ. The CDR3 loop reads CASSLLGDEQFF. DNA of the CDR3: TGCGCCAGCAGCCTTCTAGGCGATGAGCAGTTCTTC.

This clone was observed a single time. This chain links TRBV7-2 with TRBJ2-7; D not certain. The germline V gene has CDR1 SGHTA and CDR2 FQGNSA. The CDR3 totals 15 residues. V was clipped by 1 base and J by 0 bases, with 10 bases between them. The CDR3 protein is CASSLGSLSSYEQYV. The CDR3 DNA is TGTGCCAGCAGCTTAGGCAGCCTTAGCTCCTACGAGCAGTACGTC.

The chain employs TRBV25-1 and TRBJ2-3, with 9 bases aligning to TRBD1. CDR1 MGHDK and CDR2 SYGVNS come from the germline V gene. The CDR3 runs 14 residues. V shed 2 bases and J 4 bases; nucleotides not matched to a gene: 1. This CDR3 reads CASSETGGPDTQYF. DNA for the CDR3: TGTGCCAGCAGTGAAACAGGGGGCCCAGATACGCAGTATTTT.

This clone was found once. For the CDR3, the DNA is TGCAGCGTTGAATTGGTTACTAGCGGGACCTACACCGGGGAGCTGTTTTTT. Translation gives CSVELVTSGTYTGELFF. This sequence joins TRBV29-1 and TRBJ2-2; 10 nucleotides match TRBD2. V dropped 2 bases and J dropped 3; count of bases not matched to a gene: 9. The V gene's germline CDR1 is SQVTM and CDR2 ANQGSEA. This CDR3 contains 17 residues.

On this clone: At one boundary the junction diverges from the germline segment, which might be a read error. V and J are TRBV7-9 and TRBJ1-6, with a weak D call TRBD1 (6 bases). Germline V lookup: CDR1 SEHNR, CDR2 FQNEAQ (reference sequence). The CDR3 totals 13 residues. The CDR3 here is CSSSLPDSAPLHF. Here the CDR3 DNA reads TGTTCCAGCAGCTTACCGGACAGTGCACCCCTCCACTTT.

J is TRBJ2-5 and V is TRBV18, with a tentative D call TRBD2 (5 bases). Trimming shortened V by 0 bases and J by 5 bases, and 13 bases separated the two germline ends. CDR3 length: 15 residues. The germline V gene has CDR1 KGHSH and CDR2 LQKENI. The CDR3 DNA reads TGTGCCAGCTCACCACCGTCCGGGGTTACGGAGACCCAGTACTTC. Amino acid sequence: CASSPPSGVTETQYF.

This clone was found once. This chain joins TRBV5-4 and TRBJ2-7, with 12 nucleotides matching TRBD2. V was clipped by 4 bases and J by 5 bases; unmatched bases: 4. In germline, CDR1 is SGHNT, CDR2 YYREEE (reference sequence). The CDR3 is made up of 14 amino acids. Here the CDR3 DNA reads TGTGCCAGCAGCCGGGGACTAGCGGGCCACGAGCAGTACGTC. Amino acids: CASSRGLAGHEQYV.

Here the CDR3 DNA reads TGTGCCAGCAGCTGGACAGGGGAGACCTACGAGCAGTACTTC. It specifies CASSWTGETYEQYF. The gene calls are TRBV9 and TRBJ2-7; TRBD1 matches at 9 bases. Germline lookup yields CDR1 SGDLS and CDR2 YYNGEE. J was trimmed by 2 bases and V by 4 bases; bases with no gene match: 4. The CDR3 totals 14 residues.

This chain joins TRBV7-9 and TRBJ2-7; TRBD2 aligns across 8 bases. The germline CDR1 and CDR2 sequences are SEHNR and FQNEAQ (reference sequence). Unmatched junction bases numbered 6, after V lost 5 bases and J lost 0 bases. This CDR3 spans 15 amino acids. Here the CDR3 DNA reads TGTGCCAGCAGCCCGGGGGGGACGGGCTCCTACGAGCAGTACGTC. Translating it yields CASSPGGTGSYEQYV.

The rearrangement links TRBV7-9 to TRBJ1-5; 9 bases line up with TRBD1. CDR1 and CDR2 from the germline V gene are SEHNR and FQNEAQ (reference sequence). The CDR3 sequence is 16 residues long. V shed 5 bases and J 0 bases; nucleotides not matched to a gene: 5. This chain's CDR3 is CASSPGQGNSNQPQHF. The CDR3 coding sequence is TGTGCCAGCAGCCCAGGACAGGGGAATAGCAATCAGCCCCAGCATTTT.

This chain uses TRBV2 with TRBJ1-1, with 7 bases aligning to TRBD1. The germline CDR1 and CDR2 sequences are SNHLY and FYNNEI. The CDR3 is made up of 14 amino acids. The J segment lost 3 bases and the V segment lost 7 bases, leaving 8 bases of the junction unmatched. CDR3 in amino acids: CASTFGQAYTEAFF. DNA of the CDR3: TGTGCCAGCACCTTTGGACAGGCCTACACTGAAGCTTTCTTT.

The gene calls are TRBV5-1 and TRBJ1-5; the match to TRBD1 covers 11 bases. The CDR3 is 16 residues long. Germline V CDR1 and CDR2: SGHRS, YFSETQ. The junction had 6 bases not matched to a gene; V was cut back by 4 bases and J by 3 bases. CDR3 region: CASSPGTGGNNQPQHF. Written as DNA, the CDR3 is TGCGCCAGCAGCCCGGGGACAGGGGGTAACAATCAGCCCCAGCATTTT.

V usage is TRBV9 and J usage is TRBJ1-5; weak D call: TRBD1 (6 bases). The CDR3 covers 15 residues. The germline V and J ends were trimmed by 0 bases and 5 bases, with 12 bases remaining between them. Looked up from germline, CDR1 is SGDLS and CDR2 is YYNGEE. The CDR3 DNA follows: TGTGCCAGCAGCGTAGGAGGGGACACCTATCAGCCCCAGCATTTT. This codes for CASSVGGDTYQPQHF.

This clone was found once. The gene calls are TRBV11-2 and TRBJ2-3; tentatively, D is TRBD2 (5 bases). Looked up from germline, CDR1 is SGHAT and CDR2 is FQNNGV. V was cut by 5 bases and J by 3 bases, with 12 bases left in between. CDR3 length: 14 amino acids. CDR3 sequence: CASSMAGVTDTQYF. CDR3 nucleotides: TGTGCCAGCAGCATGGCCGGGGTTACAGATACGCAGTATTTT.